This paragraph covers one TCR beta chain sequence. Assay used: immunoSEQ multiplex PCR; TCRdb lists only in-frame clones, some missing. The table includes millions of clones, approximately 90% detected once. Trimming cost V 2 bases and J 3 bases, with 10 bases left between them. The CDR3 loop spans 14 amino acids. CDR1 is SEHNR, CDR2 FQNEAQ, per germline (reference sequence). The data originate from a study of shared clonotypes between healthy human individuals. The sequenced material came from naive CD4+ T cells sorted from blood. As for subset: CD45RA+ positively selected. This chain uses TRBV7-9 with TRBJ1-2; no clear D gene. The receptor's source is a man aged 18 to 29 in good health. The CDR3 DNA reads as TGTGCCAGCAGCTTAATAAAGGAATACTATGGCTACACCTTC. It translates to CASSLIKEYYGYTF.